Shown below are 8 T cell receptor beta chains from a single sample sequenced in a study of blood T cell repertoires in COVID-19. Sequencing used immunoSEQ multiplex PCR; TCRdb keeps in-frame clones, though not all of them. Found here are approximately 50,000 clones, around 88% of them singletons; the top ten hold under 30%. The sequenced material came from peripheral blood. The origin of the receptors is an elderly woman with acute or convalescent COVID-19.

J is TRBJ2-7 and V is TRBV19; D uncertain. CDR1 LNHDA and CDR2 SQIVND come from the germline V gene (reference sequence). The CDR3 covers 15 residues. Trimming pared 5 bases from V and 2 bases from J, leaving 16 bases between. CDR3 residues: CASSPPTPQTYEQYF. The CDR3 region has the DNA TGTGCCAGTAGTCCCCCGACCCCACAGACCTACGAGCAGTACTTC.

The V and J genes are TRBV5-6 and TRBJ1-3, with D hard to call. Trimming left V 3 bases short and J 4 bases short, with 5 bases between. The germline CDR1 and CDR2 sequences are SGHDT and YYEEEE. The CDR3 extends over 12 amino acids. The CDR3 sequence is CASSSGGNTIYF. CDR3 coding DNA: TGTGCCAGCAGCTCGGGGGGAAACACCATATATTTT.

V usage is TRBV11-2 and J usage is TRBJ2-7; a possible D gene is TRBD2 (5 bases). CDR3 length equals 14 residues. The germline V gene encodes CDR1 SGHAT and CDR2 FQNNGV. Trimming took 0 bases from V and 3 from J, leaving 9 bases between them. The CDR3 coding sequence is TGTGCCAGCAGCTTAGATGTAGGGAGCTACGAGCAGTACGTC. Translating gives CASSLDVGSYEQYV.

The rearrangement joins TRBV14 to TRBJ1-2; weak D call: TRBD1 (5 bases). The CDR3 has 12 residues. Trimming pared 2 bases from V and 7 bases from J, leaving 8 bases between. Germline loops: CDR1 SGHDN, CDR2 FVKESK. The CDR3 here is CASSQTRVGYTF. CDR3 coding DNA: TGTGCCAGCAGCCAAACCAGGGTTGGCTACACCTTC.

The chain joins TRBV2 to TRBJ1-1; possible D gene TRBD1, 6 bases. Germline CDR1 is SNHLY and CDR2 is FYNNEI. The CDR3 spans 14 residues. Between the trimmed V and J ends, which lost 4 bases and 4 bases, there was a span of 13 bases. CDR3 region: CASSVHRVPTEAFF. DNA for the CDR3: TGTGCCAGCAGTGTCCACAGGGTTCCCACTGAAGCTTTCTTT.

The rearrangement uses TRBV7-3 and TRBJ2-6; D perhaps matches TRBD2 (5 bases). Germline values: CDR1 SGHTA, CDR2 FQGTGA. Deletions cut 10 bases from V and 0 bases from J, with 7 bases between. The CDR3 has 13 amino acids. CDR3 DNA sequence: TGTGCCATCCGGGGCTCTGGGGCCAACGTCCTGACTTTC. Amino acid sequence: CAIRGSGANVLTF.

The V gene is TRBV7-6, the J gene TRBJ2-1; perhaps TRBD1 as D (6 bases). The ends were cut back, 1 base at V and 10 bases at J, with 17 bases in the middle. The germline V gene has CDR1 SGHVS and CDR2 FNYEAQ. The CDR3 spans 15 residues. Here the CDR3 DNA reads TGTGCCAGCAGCTTAGAAGGGGGTATAAAGAGGGAGCAGTTCTTC. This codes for CASSLEGGIKREQFF.

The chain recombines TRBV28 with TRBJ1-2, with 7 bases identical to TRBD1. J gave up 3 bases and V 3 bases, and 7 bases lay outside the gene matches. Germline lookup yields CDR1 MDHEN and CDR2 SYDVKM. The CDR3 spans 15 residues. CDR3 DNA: TGTGCCAGCAGTTTCAGACAGGGCAAGCACTATGGCTACACCTTC. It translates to CASSFRQGKHYGYTF.